This entry lists 25 T cell receptor beta chains sequenced from one sample in a study of beta chain features in type 1 diabetes. Investigators reverse transcribed all isolated RNA, so they sequenced expressed TCRB transcripts. TCRdb keeps only in-frame clones here, not all; method: immunoSEQ multiplex PCR. The data hold around 430,000 clones, with over 25% observed a single time. The sequenced sample was naive CD4+ T cells from blood. The receptors derive from a man aged 18 to 35 in good health.

The chain has TRBV27 and TRBJ2-7; weak D call: TRBD2 (5 bases). CDR1 is MNHEY and CDR2 is SMNVEV in the germline V gene (reference sequence). CDR3 size: 13 residues. Trimming took off 6 bases at V and 5 bases at J, with 14 bases between the two ends. The CDR3 loop is CASSRMGRNEQYF. CDR3 nucleotide sequence: TGTGCCAGCAGCCGCATGGGGAGAAACGAGCAGTACTTC.

The chain employs TRBV2 and TRBJ1-2; TRBD1 is a possible D gene (6 bases). Germline lookup yields CDR1 SNHLY and CDR2 FYNNEI. The CDR3 covers 13 residues. V was shortened by 6 bases and J by 1 base, with 9 bases between the two germline ends. The CDR3 nucleotides are TGTGCCAGCAGGGCGGACAGTAACTATGGCTACACCTTC. It codes for CASRADSNYGYTF. The variable domain in full, with the rest retrieved from reference TRBV2 and TRBJ1-2, is EPEVTQTPSHQVTQMGQEVILRCVPISNHLYFYWYRQILGQKVEFLVSFYNNEISEKSEIFDDQFSVERPDGSNFTLKIRSTKLEDSAMYFCASRADSNYGYTFGSGTRLTVV.

The chain recombines TRBV4-2 with TRBJ1-2; no reliable D call. Trimming cost V 1 base and J 3 bases, with 6 bases left between them. The CDR3 consists of 13 residues. Germline V gene sequence: CDR1 LGHNA, CDR2 YNFKEQ. This CDR3 reads CASSQAGDYGYTF. CDR3 sequence (DNA): TGTGCCAGCAGCCAAGCAGGAGACTATGGCTACACCTTC.

The J gene is TRBJ2-7, the V gene TRBV4-1; D tentatively reads TRBD1 or TRBD2 (7 bases each). The length of the CDR3 is 14 residues. Germline CDR1 is MGHRA and CDR2 is YSYEKL. V was pared by 4 bases and J by 2 bases, with 12 bases between. Here the CDR3 DNA reads TGCGCCAGCAGCCGGGCAGGGGGGGCCTACGAGCAGTACTTC. As protein: CASSRAGGAYEQYF.

The V gene is TRBV6-5, the J gene TRBJ1-4; 9 positions agree with TRBD1. The trim removed 5 bases at V and 8 bases at J, leaving 9 bases unmatched. The germline V gene encodes CDR1 MNHEY and CDR2 SVGAGI. There are 15 residues in the CDR3. The CDR3: CASSVGQGIGEKLFF. The CDR3 coding sequence is TGTGCCAGCAGTGTCGGACAGGGGATAGGGGAAAAACTGTTTTTT.

In its sample, this clone was seen a few times. V is TRBV2 and J is TRBJ2-7; 11 nucleotides align to TRBD2. The J segment lost 3 bases and the V segment lost 3 bases, leaving 7 bases of the junction unmatched. Germline V lookup: CDR1 SNHLY, CDR2 FYNNEI. The CDR3 is made up of 16 amino acids. The CDR3 region has the DNA TGTGCCAGCAGTGAGAGCTTACTAGCGGGAGTCTACGAGCAGTACTTC. Its protein product is CASSESLLAGVYEQYF.

The J gene is TRBJ2-3, the V gene TRBV30; D might be TRBD1 (6 bases). Germline V gene data show CDR1 as GTSNPN and CDR2 as SVGIG (reference sequence). With 2 bases removed from V and 3 bases from J, the gap between germline ends came to 15 bases. The CDR3 extends over 15 amino acids. DNA of the CDR3: TGTGCCTGGAGTTGGGGCAGGGGTGGGACAGATACGCAGTATTTT. Encoded protein: CAWSWGRGGTDTQYF. Drawing the rest from reference TRBV30 and TRBJ2-3, the complete variable domain is SQTIHQWPATLVQPVGSPLSLECTVEGTSNPNLYWYRQAAGRGLQLLFYSVGIGQISSEVPQNLSASRPQDRQFILSSKKLLLSDSGFYLCAWSWGRGGTDTQYFGPGTRLTVL.

In its sample, this clone was seen a few times. The chain uses TRBV10-3 and TRBJ2-5; D call uncertain. The V and J ends lost 3 bases and 5 bases respectively, with 16 bases between them. Germline CDR1 ENHRY, CDR2 SYGVKD. The CDR3 is 15 residues long. For the CDR3, the DNA is TGTGCCATCAGTGATGTCACACACGGTGGGGAGACCCAGTACTTC. Translating it yields CAISDVTHGGETQYF.

In this sample, this clone turned up a few times. V gene TRBV4-2 combines with J gene TRBJ1-2; D uncertain. The germline CDR1 and CDR2 sequences are LGHNA and YNFKEQ. This CDR3 has 15 amino acids. V was trimmed by 1 base and J by 7 bases, leaving 16 bases between them. The chain's CDR3 is CASSQVWEKSAGYTF. Here the CDR3 DNA reads TGTGCCAGCAGCCAAGTCTGGGAGAAGTCGGCTGGCTACACCTTC.

This sequence joins TRBV12-5 and TRBJ2-3; no reliable D call. Trimming took 1 base from V and 7 from J, leaving 12 bases between them. The CDR3 is 14 amino acids. Germline V gene data show CDR1 as LGHNT and CDR2 as FRNRAP. The CDR3 bases are TGTGCTAGTGGTTTGGGTCAACCCGAACATACGCAGTATTTT. Translating it yields CASGLGQPEHTQYF.

The CDR3 reads CAWSLRTGMGTQYF. CDR3 DNA: TGTGCCTGGAGTCTTCGGACGGGGATGGGTACGCAGTATTTT. V usage is TRBV30 and J usage is TRBJ2-3; D might be TRBD2 (5 bases). The length of the CDR3 is 14 residues. Germline V gene lookup returns CDR1 GTSNPN and CDR2 SVGIG (reference sequence). Trimming shortened V by 2 bases and J by 8 bases, and 17 bases separated the two germline ends.

The chain uses TRBV15 and TRBJ2-1, with D possibly TRBD2 on 6 matching bases. The CDR3 loop spans 15 amino acids. Germline loops: CDR1 LNHNV, CDR2 YYDKDF (reference sequence). V lost 1 base and J 7 bases, leaving 14 bases between the germline ends. CDR3 amino acids: CATSRGVREGNEQFF. The CDR3 DNA reads TGTGCCACCAGCAGAGGTGTGCGGGAAGGTAATGAGCAGTTCTTC. The whole variable domain, filled in from reference TRBV15 and TRBJ2-1, reads DAMVIQNPRYQVTQFGKPVTLSCSQTLNHNVMYWYQQKSSQAPKLLFHYYDKDFNNEADTPDNFQSRRPNTSFCFLDIRSPGLGDTAMYLCATSRGVREGNEQFFGPGTRLTVL.

This chain links TRBV10-3 with TRBJ2-1; 16 nucleotides agree with TRBD2. This CDR3 has 15 amino acids. V dropped 7 bases and J dropped 7; count of bases not matched to a gene: 4. CDR1 and CDR2 from the germline V gene are ENHRY and SYGVKD. The CDR3 here is CAITPGLAGGNEQFF. CDR3 sequence (DNA): TGTGCCATCACCCCGGGACTAGCGGGAGGGAATGAGCAGTTCTTC.

This clone was seen a few times. V and J are TRBV7-9 and TRBJ2-1; D is perhaps TRBD2 (5 bases). Germline-derived CDR1 and CDR2 are SEHNR and FQNEAQ (reference sequence). Trimming took 1 base from V and 8 from J, leaving 15 bases between them. The CDR3 covers 15 residues. The CDR3, as DNA: TGTGCCAGCAGCTTAGATACGGGATATGATTATGAGCAGTTCTTC. Encoded protein: CASSLDTGYDYEQFF. The full variable domain, completed using reference TRBV7-9 and TRBJ2-1, is DTGVSQNPRHKITKRGQNVTFRCDPISEHNRLYWYRQTLGQGPEFLTYFQNEAQLEKSRLLSDRFSAERPKGSFSTLEIQRTEQGDSAMYLCASSLDTGYDYEQFFGPGTRLTVL.

The chain recombines TRBV7-3 with TRBJ2-1; D gene ambiguous. The CDR3 totals 17 residues. V lost 1 base to trimming and J lost 0 bases, with 13 bases between them. Per the germline V gene, CDR1 is SGHTA and CDR2 is FQGTGA. CDR3 sequence: CASSLRVGGPSYNEQFF. The CDR3 DNA is TGTGCCAGCAGCTTAAGAGTGGGCGGCCCCTCCTACAATGAGCAGTTCTTC. The variable domain in full, completed from reference TRBV7-3 and TRBJ2-1, reads GAGVSQTPSNKVTEKGKYVELRCDPISGHTALYWYRQSLGQGPEFLIYFQGTGAADDSGLPNDRFFAVRPEGSVSTLKIQRTERGDSAVYLCASSLRVGGPSYNEQFFGPGTRLTVL.

This chain links TRBV5-4 with TRBJ2-1; the D gene is possibly TRBD1 (6 bases). Germline values: CDR1 SGHNT, CDR2 YYREEE (reference sequence). V lost 3 bases and J 6 bases, leaving 13 bases between the germline ends. CDR3 length: 14 amino acids. DNA for the CDR3: TGTGCCAGCAGCTGGAAAGGACAGATCAATGAGCAGTTCTTC. Residues: CASSWKGQINEQFF.

The chain uses TRBV7-8 and TRBJ2-7, with D unresolved. The CDR3 totals 16 residues. CDR1 and CDR2 (germline): SGHVS, FQNEAQ. The V and J ends lost 3 bases and 4 bases respectively, with 19 bases between them. CDR3 sequence: CASSLQNSPRSYEQYF. CDR3 nucleotide sequence: TGTGCCAGCAGCTTGCAGAATAGCCCGCGATCTTACGAGCAGTACTTC.

This clone was observed a handful of times. The chain employs TRBV28 and TRBJ2-1; TRBD2 matches at 7 bases. V dropped 8 bases and J dropped 1; count of bases not matched to a gene: 8. Germline lookup yields CDR1 MDHEN and CDR2 SYDVKM. This CDR3 is 15 amino acids long. The CDR3 here is CASGYTGGSYNEQFF. CDR3 sequence (DNA): TGTGCCAGCGGTTATACCGGGGGGTCCTACAATGAGCAGTTCTTC.

The genes are TRBV9 and TRBJ2-7; D may match TRBD1 or TRBD2 (5 bases each). The CDR3 is made up of 16 amino acids. V was pared by 0 bases and J by 0 bases, with 13 bases between. The germline CDR1 and CDR2 sequences are SGDLS and YYNGEE. CDR3 region: CASSVDVEGPSYEQYF. CDR3 sequence (DNA): TGTGCCAGCAGCGTAGACGTTGAGGGGCCCTCCTACGAGCAGTACTTC.

V and J are TRBV11-2 and TRBJ2-3, with TRBD2 matching over 13 bases. CDR3 size: 17 residues. V dropped 4 bases and J dropped 2; count of bases not matched to a gene: 6. Germline CDR1 and CDR2: SGHAT and FQNNGV. The CDR3 DNA is TGTGCCAGCAGCTCCATCGGACTAGCGGGGGCCACAGATACGCAGTATTTT. It encodes CASSSIGLAGATDTQYF.

This clone was recorded only once. The chain carries TRBV9 and TRBJ2-2; D possibly corresponds to TRBD2 (6 bases). The CDR3 contains 16 residues. Germline lookup yields CDR1 SGDLS and CDR2 YYNGEE. Deletions cut 0 bases from V and 4 bases from J, with 13 bases between. This CDR3 is CASSVAPGSGTGELFF. For the CDR3, the DNA is TGTGCCAGCAGCGTAGCTCCCGGGAGTGGCACCGGGGAGCTGTTTTTT.

The chain couples TRBV25-1 to TRBJ2-1, with D possibly being TRBD2 (5 bases). Germline V gene lookup returns CDR1 MGHDK and CDR2 SYGVNS. Trimming stripped 1 base from V and 5 bases from J, with 12 bases between. This CDR3 spans 15 amino acids. The CDR3 region is CASSESTGFDNEQFF. CDR3 nucleotide sequence: TGTGCCAGCAGTGAATCAACGGGATTTGACAATGAGCAGTTCTTC.

This clone was observed a single time. The chain employs TRBV5-4 and TRBJ2-3; 11 nucleotides line up with TRBD1. Losses at the gene ends were 0 bases for V and 1 base for J; bases not matched to a gene: 1. This CDR3 is built from 16 residues. Germline assignment: CDR1 SGHNT and CDR2 YYREEE (reference sequence). The CDR3 region has the DNA TGTGCCAGCAGCTTGGGGGACAGGGGGGGCACAGATACGCAGTATTTT. Translated: CASSLGDRGGTDTQYF.

This clone was observed a handful of times. The V and J genes are TRBV30 and TRBJ1-2; D remains ambiguous. The germline V gene encodes CDR1 GTSNPN and CDR2 SVGIG (reference sequence). Deletions cut 7 bases from V and 7 bases from J, with 10 bases between. The CDR3 loop spans 10 amino acids. The CDR3 loop is CASRISGYTF. The CDR3 bases are TGTGCCTCTCGGATCTCTGGCTACACCTTC.

V usage is TRBV4-3 and J usage is TRBJ2-1; 10 nucleotides align to TRBD2. From germline, CDR1 is LGHNA and CDR2 YSLEER. Losses at the gene ends were 4 bases for V and 1 base for J; bases not matched to a gene: 16. CDR3 length equals 20 residues. The DNA of the CDR3 is TGCGCCAGCAGCCTTAGAGGTTACCAGCGGGAGGGCCGGTCCTACAATGAGCAGTTCTTC. It yields the protein CASSLRGYQREGRSYNEQFF.